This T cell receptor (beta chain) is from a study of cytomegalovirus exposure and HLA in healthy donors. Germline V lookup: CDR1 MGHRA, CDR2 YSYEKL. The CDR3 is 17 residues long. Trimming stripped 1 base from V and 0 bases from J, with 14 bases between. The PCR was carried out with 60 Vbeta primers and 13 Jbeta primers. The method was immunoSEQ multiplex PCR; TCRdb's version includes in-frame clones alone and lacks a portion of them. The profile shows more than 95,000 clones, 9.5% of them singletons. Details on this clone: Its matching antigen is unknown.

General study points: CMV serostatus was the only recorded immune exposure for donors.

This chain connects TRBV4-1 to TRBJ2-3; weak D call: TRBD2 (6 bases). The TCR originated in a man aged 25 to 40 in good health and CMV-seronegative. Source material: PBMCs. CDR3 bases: TGCGCCAGCAGCCAAGTTATTGGGGGGACTAGCACAGATACGCAGTATTTT. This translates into CASSQVIGGTSTDTQYF.